The clone carrying this T cell receptor (beta chain) was seen only a few times. What it recognizes is unknown. The source of the sample is a study of T cell repertoires in cytomegalovirus infection. About the study: CMV infection and matching HLA type were both indicated by public TCR beta signatures. Study outcomes and limitations: It was HLA-C-restricted CMV-specific TCR beta clonotypes that dominated the response ex vivo. Carriers of CMV and the relevant HLA type were discriminated by public TCR beta frequency.

TCRdb passed the reads through MiXCR, listing each CDR3 protein once. The table records approximately 320,000 distinct CDR3 sequences, roughly 9.5% of them present only once. This CDR3 has 13 amino acids. The V and J ends lost 5 bases and 6 bases respectively, with 12 bases between them. Germline CDR1 MNHEY, CDR2 SVGAGI. The specimen was PBMCs. This TCR was recovered from a human donor in good health (CMV status not recorded). Some clones in this sample may be carry-over from other donors' samples. The chain combines TRBV6-5 with TRBJ2-3; no definite D call. The CDR3 bases are TGTGCCAGCAGTACGGCTTCGTACGATACGCAGTATTTT. It yields the protein CASSTASYDTQYF.